This T cell receptor beta chain was retrieved from a study of a mutant IDH1 vaccine in newly diagnosed glioma. Study details: With temozolomide cycles, or 4-6 weeks after radiotherapy alone, vaccination was started. Patients had received radiotherapy, temozolomide, or both previously, most receiving both.

Comment on this clone: Its target is not known.

Method: immunoSEQ multiplex PCR; TCRdb's copy keeps in-frame clones and lacks some. This table has about 55,000 clones, about four fifths appearing once. The CDR3 consists of 15 residues. V was shortened by 0 bases and J by 6 bases, with 14 bases between the two germline ends. CDR1 and CDR2 (germline): SGHDN, FVKESK. The time point here: week 23, last vaccination. The vaccine gave 300 ug of a 20-mer mutant IDH1 peptide subcutaneously per dose. Whole-study findings and limits: Vaccine-induced immune responses occurred in 93.3% of patients.

The TCR was taken from a man in his forties with glioma. This sample comprised PBMCs, obtained from a glioma patient whose treatment included an IDH1 peptide vaccine. The rearrangement uses TRBV14 and TRBJ1-2; D perhaps matches TRBD1 (5 bases). CDR3 loop: CASSQDRAGSHGYTF. In DNA, the CDR3 is TGTGCCAGCAGCCAAGATCGCGCAGGGAGTCATGGCTACACCTTC.